The 31 T cell receptor beta chains in this list originate from one sample, sequenced in a study of T cell repertoires in cytomegalovirus infection. No antigen is known for these receptors. Using its own MiXCR run on the reads, TCRdb lists one record per CDR3 protein. This table has roughly 78,000 distinct CDR3 sequences, roughly 37% appearing once. The sample in question was CD8+ T cells from cultured PBMCs, obtained from culture after CMV antigen stimulation. These receptors were obtained from a human donor in good health (CMV status not recorded). Some clones in this sample may be carry-over from other donors' samples.

The chain couples TRBV27 to TRBJ1-1, with 7 nucleotides matching TRBD1. Germline V gene data show CDR1 as MNHEY and CDR2 as SMNVEV (reference sequence). The CDR3 runs 16 residues. After removal of 6 bases from V and 1 base from J, the junction contained 11 bases not matched to a gene. CDR3 in DNA: TGTGCCAGCAGATGGAAAGGGGGCGTGAGGAACACTGAAGCTTTCTTT. It translates to CASRWKGGVRNTEAFF.

The rearrangement joins TRBV7-6 to TRBJ1-5; D is undetermined. The V gene lost 5 bases and the J gene lost 4 bases, with 9 bases spanning the gap. The CDR3 has 13 amino acids. Germline CDR1 SGHVS, CDR2 FNYEAQ. Written as DNA, the CDR3 is TGTGCCAGCAGCGAAGGGATGAATCAGCCCCAGCATTTT. Its protein is CASSEGMNQPQHF.

This clonotype was seen at least ten times. The chain links TRBV7-8 to TRBJ2-7, with 15 nucleotides matching TRBD2. This CDR3 spans 21 amino acids. The junction had 18 bases not matched to a gene; V was cut back by 5 bases and J by 1 base. Germline V gene lookup returns CDR1 SGHVS and CDR2 FQNEAQ. The CDR3 reads CASSARTGTSGGTSRSYEQYF. The CDR3, as DNA: TGTGCCAGCAGCGCCCGAACCGGGACTAGCGGGGGGACTTCGAGATCCTACGAGCAGTACTTC.

The V call is TRBV4-3, the J call TRBJ2-1; D is ambiguous. There are 11 residues in the CDR3. Germline values: CDR1 LGHNA, CDR2 YSLEER. V was cut by 8 bases and J by 4 bases, with 6 bases left in between. CDR3 sequence reads: CASGSYNEQFF. Here the CDR3 DNA reads TGCGCCAGCGGAAGTTACAATGAGCAGTTCTTC.

In this sample, this clonotype turned up a few times. This chain joins TRBV4-1 and TRBJ2-1; unclear D gene. Germline V gene lookup returns CDR1 MGHRA and CDR2 YSYEKL. The ends were cut back, 4 bases at V and 0 bases at J, with 7 bases in the middle. The CDR3 sequence is 14 residues long. The CDR3 loop reads CASSPHLSYNEQFF. CDR3 in DNA: TGCGCCAGCAGCCCCCATCTCTCCTACAATGAGCAGTTCTTC.

This chain links TRBV28 with TRBJ2-3; D is uncertain. Per the germline V gene, CDR1 is MDHEN and CDR2 is SYDVKM. CDR3 length: 18 residues. V shed 1 base and J shed 6 bases, with 23 bases lying between them. CDR3 sequence: CASSLLMTISPISDTQYF. The DNA for the CDR3 is TGTGCCAGCAGTTTATTAATGACCATTAGCCCGATATCGGATACGCAGTATTTT.

In DNA, the CDR3 is TGTGCCAGCGGGGTGGGGGAAGACTATGGCTACACCTTC. It yields the protein CASGVGEDYGYTF. The chain recombines TRBV2 with TRBJ1-2; maybe TRBD1 (5 bases). Trimming removed 8 bases from V and 3 bases from J, with 13 bases in between. Germline V gene data show CDR1 as SNHLY and CDR2 as FYNNEI. The CDR3 is 13 residues long.

This clonotype has only a few counts. The genes are TRBV7-3 and TRBJ2-7; the D gene could be TRBD1 or TRBD2 (5 bases each). The CDR3 contains 15 residues. V lost 4 bases to trimming and J lost 2 bases, with 15 bases between them. Per the germline V gene, CDR1 is SGHTA and CDR2 is FQGTGA. The CDR3 loop reads CASSSYGTDPYEQYF. DNA for the CDR3: TGTGCCAGCAGCTCATACGGGACGGACCCCTACGAGCAGTACTTC.

Ten or more counts support this clonotype. The rearrangement uses TRBV7-8 and TRBJ2-1; no clear D gene. The CDR3 consists of 14 residues. Germline V gives CDR1 SGHVS, CDR2 FQNEAQ. Between the trimmed V and J ends, which lost 0 bases and 7 bases, there was a span of 10 bases. The CDR3 region is CASSLANTRNEQFF. The CDR3 region has the DNA TGTGCCAGCAGCTTAGCAAACACCCGGAATGAGCAGTTCTTC. Using reference TRBV7-8 and TRBJ2-1 for the parts outside the CDR3, the full variable domain is GAGVSQSPRYKVAKRGQDVALRCDPISGHVSLFWYQQALGQGPEFLTYFQNEAQLDKSGLPSDRFFAERPEGSVSTLKIQRTQQEDSAVYLCASSLANTRNEQFFGPGTRLTVL.

CDR3 region: CASSAGTSDTDTQYF. CDR3 in DNA: TGTGCCAGCAGTGCCGGGACTTCCGACACAGATACGCAGTATTTT. J is TRBJ2-3 and V is TRBV6-2 or TRBV6-3; D perhaps matches TRBD2 (6 bases). Germline CDR1 is MNHEY and CDR2 is SVGEGT. This CDR3 has 15 amino acids. The V end lost 5 bases, the J end lost 2 bases, and 14 bases lay between the germline ends.

This clonotype was seen more than once but under ten times. This chain connects TRBV7-9 to TRBJ2-1, with TRBD2 identical over 14 bases. This CDR3 has 15 residues. The V gene end was trimmed by 5 bases and the J gene end by 8 bases; junction bases not matched to a gene: 5. Germline loops: CDR1 SEHNR, CDR2 FQNEAQ (reference sequence). CDR3 sequence reads: CASSPGLAGADEQFF. The CDR3 DNA sequence: TGTGCCAGCAGCCCGGGACTAGCGGGGGCCGATGAGCAGTTCTTC.

The chain uses TRBV10-2 and TRBJ2-1; 9 nucleotides agree with TRBD1. Trimming took 10 bases from V and 6 from J; bases not matched to a gene: 13. Per germline, CDR1 WSHSY and CDR2 SAAADI. The CDR3 is made up of 15 amino acids. The CDR3 reads CATRKSGTGSNEQFF. The CDR3 region has the DNA TGCGCCACCCGAAAATCCGGGACAGGGAGCAATGAGCAGTTCTTC.

V gene TRBV7-9 combines with J gene TRBJ2-7, with 8 bases fitting TRBD1. Germline CDR1 is SEHNR and CDR2 is FQNEAQ (reference sequence). Trimming removed 1 base from V and 2 bases from J; junction bases left unmatched: 10. CDR3 length equals 17 residues. The CDR3 DNA sequence: TGTGCCAGCAGCTTAGGGGATGGACGGGGACAGGCCTACGAGCAGTACTTC. Its protein is CASSLGDGRGQAYEQYF.

This sequence joins TRBV4-1 and TRBJ1-2; a weak D match, TRBD1 (5 bases). Per the germline V gene, CDR1 is MGHRA and CDR2 is YSYEKL. CDR3 length: 16 residues. Trimming left V 1 base short and J 4 bases short, with 16 bases between. CDR3: CASSQVWIQGGYGYTF. CDR3 in DNA: TGCGCCAGCAGCCAAGTTTGGATCCAGGGAGGCTATGGCTACACCTTC.

The V and J genes are TRBV7-9 and TRBJ2-3, with 8 bases lining up with TRBD2. The CDR3 loop spans 16 amino acids. V dropped 4 bases and J dropped 0; count of bases not matched to a gene: 6. Germline CDR1 reads SEHNR; CDR2 reads FQNEAQ (reference sequence). CDR3 coding DNA: TGTGCCAGCAGCTCCAATAGCGGGGAGAGCACAGATACGCAGTATTTT. Its translation: CASSSNSGESTDTQYF.

The sample holds a few counts of this clonotype. V gene TRBV5-6 combines with J gene TRBJ2-1, with 10 bases aligning to TRBD2. The length of the CDR3 is 16 residues. V was clipped by 2 bases and J by 8 bases; unmatched bases: 10. Germline-derived CDR1 and CDR2 are SGHDT and YYEEEE. CDR3 amino acids: CASSLPFERGGHEQFF. CDR3 DNA sequence: TGTGCCAGCAGCTTACCCTTTGAGCGGGGGGGCCATGAGCAGTTCTTC.

V and J are TRBV20-1 and TRBJ2-1; 7 bases match TRBD2. This CDR3 is 15 amino acids long. Germline V lookup: CDR1 DFQATT, CDR2 SNEGSKA (reference sequence). Germline trimming cut 0 bases from V and 7 bases from J; bases unmatched to any gene: 9. The CDR3 loop is CSAREVLADWNEQFF. The CDR3 region has the DNA TGCAGTGCTAGAGAAGTGCTAGCGGATTGGAATGAGCAGTTCTTC.

The rearrangement uses TRBV7-4 and TRBJ2-1; 10 nucleotides align to TRBD1. The trim removed 5 bases at V and 7 bases at J, leaving 8 bases unmatched. There are 15 residues in the CDR3. Germline V lookup: CDR1 SGHVT, CDR2 SQSDAQ. Here the CDR3 DNA reads TGTGCCAGCAGCCTCCTCGACAGGGGGCTTAATGAGCAGTTCTTC. Translated, it gives CASSLLDRGLNEQFF.

V usage is TRBV25-1 and J usage is TRBJ1-1; a possible D gene is TRBD1 (6 bases). The CDR3 has 13 amino acids. In germline, CDR1 is MGHDK, CDR2 SYGVNS. The ends were cut back, 1 base at V and 11 bases at J, with 14 bases in the middle. DNA for the CDR3: TGTGCCAGCAGTGAATGGCAGGGGATTGTCGCTTTCTTT. It is translated as CASSEWQGIVAFF.

CDR3 bases: TGTGCCAGCAGGAACGCCGGGGGGCCCAACTATGGCTACACCTTC. This encodes CASRNAGGPNYGYTF. The chain joins TRBV7-2 to TRBJ1-2; tentative D call: TRBD1 (6 bases). Germline CDR1 is SGHTA and CDR2 is FQGNSA. The V and J ends lost 6 bases and 2 bases respectively, with 16 bases between them. CDR3 length equals 15 residues.

The table lists this clonotype with a few counts. V gene TRBV7-6 combines with J gene TRBJ2-1; 7 nucleotides match TRBD1. J gave up 5 bases and V 4 bases, and 8 bases lay outside the gene matches. CDR1 and CDR2 from the germline V gene are SGHVS and FNYEAQ. The CDR3 runs to 15 residues. The CDR3 loop reads CASSSPKGADNEQFF. The CDR3 bases are TGTGCCAGCAGCTCCCCAAAGGGGGCTGACAATGAGCAGTTCTTC. The full variable domain, rest sourced from reference TRBV7-6 and TRBJ2-1, is GAGVSQSPRYKVTKRGQDVALRCDPISGHVSLYWYRQALGQGPEFLTYFNYEAQQDKSGLPNDRFSAERPEGSISTLTIQRTEQRDSAMYRCASSSPKGADNEQFFGPGTRLTVL.

This clonotype has a handful of counts. The chain has TRBV25-1 and TRBJ1-4, with D unresolved. The CDR3 covers 15 residues. Germline loops: CDR1 MGHDK, CDR2 SYGVNS. The V end lost 4 bases, the J end lost 4 bases, and 13 bases lay between the germline ends. The DNA of the CDR3 is TGTGCCAGCAGTGGAGACTACAGTGTTAATGAAAAACTGTTTTTT. Its translation: CASSGDYSVNEKLFF. Looking up the rest from reference TRBV25-1 and TRBJ1-4 gives the full variable domain: EADIYQTPRYLVIGTGKKITLECSQTMGHDKMYWYQQDPGMELHLIHYSYGVNSTEKGDLSSESTVSRIRTEHFPLTLESARPSHTSQYLCASSGDYSVNEKLFFGSGTQLSVL.

This clonotype has at least ten counts. The chain recombines TRBV7-9 with TRBJ2-7; D may be TRBD2 (6 bases). Between the trimmed V and J ends, which lost 0 bases and 0 bases, there was a span of 6 bases. CDR3 length: 14 residues. CDR1 is SEHNR and CDR2 is FQNEAQ in the germline V gene (reference sequence). This CDR3 reads CASSLAGSSYEQYF. The CDR3 nucleotides are TGTGCCAGCAGCTTAGCCGGGAGCTCCTACGAGCAGTACTTC.

This clonotype turned up a few times. V gene TRBV27 combines with J gene TRBJ2-5; 8 bases agree with TRBD1. The CDR3 sequence is 16 residues long. Per germline, CDR1 MNHEY and CDR2 SMNVEV (reference sequence). Trimming cost V 5 bases and J 5 bases; bases outside gene matches: 13. CDR3 region: CASSTGTGSLGETQYF. CDR3 nucleotides: TGTGCCAGCAGTACCGGGACAGGTTCTTTAGGGGAGACCCAGTACTTC.

The chain links TRBV12-3 or TRBV12-4 to TRBJ2-5, with D perhaps matching TRBD1 or TRBD2 (5 bases each). The CDR3 extends over 15 amino acids. V was shortened by 5 bases and J by 5 bases, with 18 bases between the two germline ends. The CDR3 is CASSPEEWGVETQYF. DNA of the CDR3: TGTGCCAGCAGTCCGGAGGAGTGGGGCGTCGAGACCCAGTACTTC.

This clonotype was counted between two and nine times. The gene calls are TRBV7-3 and TRBJ2-3; no reliable D call. Germline-derived CDR1 and CDR2 are SGHTA and FQGTGA. V shed 0 bases and J shed 1 base, with 8 bases lying between them. CDR3 length: 15 residues. CDR3 region: CASSLTGFGTDTQYF. CDR3 nucleotides: TGTGCCAGCAGCTTAACCGGGTTCGGCACAGATACGCAGTATTTT. The whole variable domain, remainder taken from reference TRBV7-3 and TRBJ2-3, is GAGVSQTPSNKVTEKGKYVELRCDPISGHTALYWYRQSLGQGPEFLIYFQGTGAADDSGLPNDRFFAVRPEGSVSTLKIQRTERGDSAVYLCASSLTGFGTDTQYFGPGTRLTVL.

The chain couples TRBV7-6 to TRBJ2-1; D is undetermined. CDR1 is SGHVS, CDR2 FNYEAQ, per germline. CDR3 length: 14 residues. V lost 0 bases and J 4 bases, leaving 7 bases between the germline ends. CDR3 loop: CASSLAAGYNEQFF. CDR3 DNA sequence: TGTGCCAGCAGCTTAGCGGCCGGATACAATGAGCAGTTCTTC. The complete variable domain, with remaining parts taken from reference TRBV7-6 and TRBJ2-1, reads GAGVSQSPRYKVTKRGQDVALRCDPISGHVSLYWYRQALGQGPEFLTYFNYEAQQDKSGLPNDRFSAERPEGSISTLTIQRTEQRDSAMYRCASSLAAGYNEQFFGPGTRLTVL.

The chain recombines TRBV28 with TRBJ2-7, with TRBD2 matching over 11 bases. Germline CDR1 reads MDHEN; CDR2 reads SYDVKM. V lost 8 bases, J lost 5 bases, and 5 bases stayed unmatched. The CDR3 has 13 residues. The DNA of the CDR3 is TGTGCCAGCCCCGGTAGCGGGGGGGACGAGCAGTACTTC. Protein sequence: CASPGSGGDEQYF.

This rearrangement joins TRBV4-1 to TRBJ2-1; 11 bases are a match to TRBD2. V dropped 1 base and J dropped 4; count of bases not matched to a gene: 12. The CDR3 consists of 19 residues. Germline loops: CDR1 MGHRA, CDR2 YSYEKL. This chain's CDR3 is CASSQVVSGTSGEYNEQFF. Here the CDR3 DNA reads TGCGCCAGCAGCCAAGTAGTCTCCGGGACTAGCGGAGAATACAATGAGCAGTTCTTC.

With respect to this clonotype: The germline gene is not matched at one end of the junction; a read error may be the cause. This rearrangement joins TRBV5-3 to TRBJ1-5; weak D call: TRBD1 (6 bases). TRBV5-3 is an open reading frame whose function is uncertain. The CDR3 totals 18 residues. Here the CDR3 reads CASSLPAGHTGWNQPQHF. CDR3 DNA sequence: TGTGCCAGCAGCTTGCCTGCAGGGCATACAGGGTGGAATCAGCCCCAGCATTTT.

This clonotype was found a few times. The gene calls are TRBV7-6 and TRBJ2-5; TRBD2 matches 10 bases. There are 19 residues in the CDR3. With V trimmed by 1 base and J by 4 bases, 15 bases remained unmatched. Germline V gives CDR1 SGHVS, CDR2 FNYEAQ. The CDR3 sequence: CASSLVVVGLAKNTETQYF. CDR3 sequence (DNA): TGTGCCAGCAGCTTAGTAGTAGTGGGACTAGCGAAAAACACAGAGACCCAGTACTTC.